The present T cell receptor beta chain was sequenced within a study of identical twins. Study results and limitations: A lower insertion count was a feature of abundant cord blood beta clonotypes, with no such feature in memory repertoires. For monozygotic twins, models underestimated out-of-frame TCR alpha sharing. Alpha sequences that were out-of-frame and twin-shared showed an excess of low generation probability.

With respect to this clonotype: Its target is not known.

TCRdb passed the 5' RACE reads through MiXCR, listing each CDR3 protein once. The table shows about 340,000 distinct CDR3 sequences, with 9% occurring only once. Germline values: CDR1 SGHRS, CDR2 YFSETQ. The ends were cut back, 1 base at V and 4 bases at J, with 6 bases in the middle. CDR3 length: 13 amino acids. This TCR came from a woman between 50 and 59 years old in good health. The J gene is TRBJ1-3, the V gene TRBV5-1; D call uncertain. Material for sequencing was naive T cells sorted from blood. The CDR3 nucleotides read TGCGCCAGCAGCTTGAATCCCGGAAACACCATATATTTT. The encoded protein is CASSLNPGNTIYF.